This record covers a single TCR beta chain. Its target is unknown. The PCR was carried out with 60 Vbeta primers and 13 Jbeta primers. Measured with immunoSEQ multiplex PCR; TCRdb has only the in-frame clones, and not every one. The sample lists around 130,000 clones; about three quarters were seen once. The trim removed 5 bases at V and 7 bases at J, leaving 11 bases unmatched. The germline gives CDR1 MNHEY, CDR2 SMNVEV (reference sequence). This CDR3 comprises 15 residues. These data are taken from a study of cytomegalovirus exposure and HLA in healthy donors. At the level of the study: A data release that came early held some 84 million unique TCRs from HLA-typed donors. General observations from the study: As was reported, the classifier diagnosed cytomegalovirus status with high specificity and sensitivity. Across HLA loci, a later analysis found differing TCR association rates, with DRB1 most and HLA-C fewest.

V usage is TRBV27 and J usage is TRBJ1-1, with 9 bases identical to TRBD1. This TCR was recovered from a woman aged 55-75 years in good health and CMV-seropositive. Sequencing was carried out using PBMCs. The CDR3 coding sequence is TGTGCCAGCAGTCTGGCAAGTGGGACAGGGATTGAAGCTTTCTTT. Encoded protein: CASSLASGTGIEAFF.